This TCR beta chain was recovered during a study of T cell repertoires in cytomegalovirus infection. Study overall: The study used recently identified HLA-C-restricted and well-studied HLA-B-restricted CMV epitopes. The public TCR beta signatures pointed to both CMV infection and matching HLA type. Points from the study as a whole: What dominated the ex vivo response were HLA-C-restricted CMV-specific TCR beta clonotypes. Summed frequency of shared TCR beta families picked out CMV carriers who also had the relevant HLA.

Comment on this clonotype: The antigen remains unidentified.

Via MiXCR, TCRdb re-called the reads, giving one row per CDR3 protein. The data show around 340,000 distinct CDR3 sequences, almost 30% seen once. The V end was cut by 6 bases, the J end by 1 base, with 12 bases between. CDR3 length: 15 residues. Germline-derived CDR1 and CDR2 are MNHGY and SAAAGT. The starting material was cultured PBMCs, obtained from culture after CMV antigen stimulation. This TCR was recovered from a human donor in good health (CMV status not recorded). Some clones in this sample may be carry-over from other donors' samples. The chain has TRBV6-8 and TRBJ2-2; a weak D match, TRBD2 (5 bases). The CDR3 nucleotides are TGTGCCAGCAGCCGGCCGGGGATGAACACCGGGGAGCTGTTTTTT. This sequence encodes CASSRPGMNTGELFF.